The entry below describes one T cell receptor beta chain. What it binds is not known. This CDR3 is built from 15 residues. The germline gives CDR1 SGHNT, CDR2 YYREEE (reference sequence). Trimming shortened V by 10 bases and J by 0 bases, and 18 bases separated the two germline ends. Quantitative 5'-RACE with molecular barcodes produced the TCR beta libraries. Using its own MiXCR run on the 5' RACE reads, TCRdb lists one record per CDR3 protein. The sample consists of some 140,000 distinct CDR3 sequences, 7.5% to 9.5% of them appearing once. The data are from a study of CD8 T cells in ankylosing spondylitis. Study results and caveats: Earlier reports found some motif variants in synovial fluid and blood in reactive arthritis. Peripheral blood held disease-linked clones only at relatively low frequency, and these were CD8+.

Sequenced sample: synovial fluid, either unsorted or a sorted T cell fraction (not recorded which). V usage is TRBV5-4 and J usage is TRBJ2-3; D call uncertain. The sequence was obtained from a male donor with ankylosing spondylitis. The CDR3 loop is CAANNAAASTDTQYF. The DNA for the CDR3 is TGTGCCGCGAACAACGCGGCAGCTAGCACAGATACGCAGTATTTT.